This TCR beta chain emerged from a study of T cell repertoires in cytomegalovirus infection. Notes on this clonotype: The target antigen is unknown.

TCRdb reprocessed the reads via MiXCR and lists one record per CDR3 protein. Here the sample spans approximately 730,000 distinct CDR3 sequences, around a third being singletons. This CDR3 is 15 amino acids long. Germline lookup yields CDR1 MNHNY and CDR2 SVGAGI (reference sequence). V was pared by 2 bases and J by 6 bases, with 7 bases of the junction left unmatched. The sequences come from cultured PBMCs, collected from culture after CMV antigen stimulation. The TCR comes from a human donor in good health (CMV status not recorded). Some clones in this sample may be carry-over from other donors' samples. This rearrangement joins TRBV6-6 to TRBJ2-1, with 7 bases matching TRBD2. CDR3 sequence: CASSYPGGAPNEQFF. CDR3 in DNA: TGTGCCAGCAGTTACCCGGGAGGCGCCCCCAATGAGCAGTTCTTC.